This T cell receptor beta chain was observed in a study of OX40 agonist ivuxolimab in advanced cancers. Study observations and caveats: Fewer expanded clones were found on average in CD4+ than in CD8+ T cells.

Germline V gene sequence: CDR1 MDHEN, CDR2 SYDVKM. The CDR3 is 17 residues long. V shed 5 bases, J shed 4 bases, and the junction held 8 bases outside the gene matches. Measured with immunoSEQ multiplex PCR; TCRdb has only the in-frame clones, and not every one. Of 84,000 or so clones in the sample, just over 90% are singletons; the top ten hold around 0.39%. With regard to this clone: The antigen is not known.

This TCR came from an adult with an advanced solid tumor such as melanoma, head and neck, liver or kidney cancer. This sequence joins TRBV28 and TRBJ2-5; 15 bases agree with TRBD2. The sample was CD4+ or CD8+ T cells sorted from blood, taken in a trial of the OX40 agonist ivuxolimab. CDR3 sequence: CASSLGLAGGPPETQYF. CDR3 nucleotides: TGTGCCAGCAGTCTAGGACTAGCGGGAGGGCCGCCAGAGACCCAGTACTTC.